The clone carrying this TCR beta chain was counted between two and nine times. What it binds is not known. V was clipped by 5 bases and J by 2 bases; unmatched bases: 7. Germline V gives CDR1 SGHTA, CDR2 FQGNSA. This CDR3 comprises 16 residues. This sample is part of a study of post-analysis software for immune sequencing data. Study-level points and caveats: When compared against controls, multiple sclerosis patients showed significantly lower normalized Chao1 diversity. Comparison of patients with controls showed about 5 TRBV segments more frequent in patients, TRBV5-6, TRBV5-1 and TRBV20-1 among them. F measure showed strong co-clustering of same-batch samples.

The authors incorporated unique molecular identifiers into the TCR beta cDNA libraries. TCRdb re-analysed the PCR reads in MiXCR, keeping a single row per CDR3 protein. The repertoire holds approximately 630,000 distinct CDR3 sequences, with approximately 59% as singletons. The sequencing sample was made of blood. J is TRBJ2-1 and V is TRBV7-2, with 9 bases that match TRBD2. The TCR was taken from a girl aged 2-10 years with multiple sclerosis. CDR3: CASSPPGGRAYNEQFF. CDR3 nucleotides: TGTGCCAGCAGCCCGCCGGGCGGGAGGGCCTACAATGAGCAGTTCTTC.